One sample yielded the 20 T cell receptor beta chains listed below, sequenced in a study of blood T cell repertoires in COVID-19. Clones were sequenced by immunoSEQ multiplex PCR, and TCRdb holds only the in-frame ones, with some missing. The table records about 210,000 clones, about 90% of them present only once. Material for sequencing was peripheral blood. These receptor sequences come from a man aged 30-40 years with acute or convalescent COVID-19.

The chain combines TRBV4-2 with TRBJ1-6, with D uncertain. The V and J ends lost 0 bases and 3 bases respectively, with 18 bases between them. The CDR3 is made up of 19 amino acids. CDR1 is LGHNA and CDR2 is YNFKEQ in the germline V gene. The CDR3 DNA sequence: TGTGCCAGCAGCCAAGATCTAGGGCGGGCGGTACTCTATAATTCACCCCTCCACTTT. Protein: CASSQDLGRAVLYNSPLHF.

For the CDR3, the DNA is TGCGCCAGCAGCAGCGGGACTAGCGGGAGCTCGCAGTTCTTC. Protein: CASSSGTSGSSQFF. The genes are TRBV5-1 and TRBJ2-1; 14 nucleotides agree with TRBD2. This CDR3 region has 14 residues. V was clipped by 4 bases and J by 12 bases; unmatched bases: 6. The germline gives CDR1 SGHRS, CDR2 YFSETQ.

This clone came up once. V and J are TRBV4-2 and TRBJ1-1; D unclear. The CDR3 spans 12 residues. Germline V gives CDR1 LGHNA, CDR2 YNFKEQ. Trimming stripped 0 bases from V and 5 bases from J, with 4 bases between. The DNA of the CDR3 is TGTGCCAGCAGCCAAGAGAGTACTGAAGCTTTCTTT. This encodes CASSQESTEAFF.

The CDR3 region is CASSLRRDTEAFF. In DNA, the CDR3 is TGTGCCAGCAGCTTACGCCGAGACACTGAAGCTTTCTTT. The gene calls are TRBV7-2 and TRBJ1-1; D is ambiguous. Looked up from germline, CDR1 is SGHTA and CDR2 is FQGNSA. V dropped 2 bases and J dropped 3 bases, with 7 bases sitting between them. The CDR3 is 13 residues long. The complete variable domain, with remaining parts taken from reference TRBV7-2 and TRBJ1-1, reads GAGVSQSPSNKVTEKGKDVELRCDPISGHTALYWYRQSLGQGLEFLIYFQGNSAPDKSGLPSDRFSAERTGGSVSTLTIQRTQQEDSAVYLCASSLRRDTEAFFGQGTRLTVV.

This chain uses TRBV29-1 with TRBJ1-2; D is unresolved. CDR3 length: 10 amino acids. From germline, CDR1 is SQVTM and CDR2 ANQGSEA. V was trimmed by 5 bases and J by 14 bases, leaving 15 bases between them. The CDR3 coding sequence is TGCAGCGTTTCAATCCCCCGTCGGACCTTC. Its translation: CSVSIPRRTF.

V usage is TRBV7-9 and J usage is TRBJ2-7; D uncertain. Germline loops: CDR1 SEHNR, CDR2 FQNEAQ (reference sequence). The V gene lost 1 base and the J gene lost 2 bases, with 9 bases spanning the gap. This CDR3 comprises 14 residues. CDR3 DNA: TGTGCCAGCAGCTTAGACAGAGTACCCTACGAGCAGTACTTC. Translation gives CASSLDRVPYEQYF.

The chain combines TRBV28 with TRBJ1-1; TRBD1 aligns across 7 bases. The CDR3 has 16 residues. The V gene end was trimmed by 7 bases and the J gene end by 4 bases; junction bases not matched to a gene: 15. Germline assignment: CDR1 MDHEN and CDR2 SYDVKM. CDR3 in amino acids: CASKMHRGVSRTEAFF. CDR3 DNA sequence: TGTGCCAGCAAAATGCACAGGGGAGTGAGTCGCACTGAAGCTTTCTTT.

The rearrangement joins TRBV15 to TRBJ2-1; 13 bases fit TRBD2. Germline trimming cut 4 bases from V and 7 bases from J; bases unmatched to any gene: 7. Germline assignment: CDR1 LNHNV and CDR2 YYDKDF (reference sequence). CDR3 length: 16 amino acids. The DNA for the CDR3 is TGTGCCACCAGCACACCCGGGACTAGCGGGAAGAATGAGCAGTTCTTC. It translates to CATSTPGTSGKNEQFF.

CDR3 sequence (DNA): TGTGCCAGCAGCTTAAGGTTGAGGACTACCTACGAGCAGTACTTC. Protein product: CASSLRLRTTYEQYF. The J gene is TRBJ2-7, the V gene TRBV5-6; tentatively, D is TRBD2 (6 bases). Trimming took 2 bases from V and 2 from J, leaving 14 bases between them. This CDR3 contains 15 residues. From germline, CDR1 is SGHDT and CDR2 YYEEEE.

This chain connects TRBV28 to TRBJ1-2, with 7 bases fitting TRBD1. The CDR3 sequence is 14 residues long. The V segment lost 2 bases and the J segment 6 bases; nucleotides outside the gene matches: 6. Per the germline V gene, CDR1 is MDHEN and CDR2 is SYDVKM. Written as DNA, the CDR3 is TGTGCCAGCAGTTTACGGCAGGGGGGCCATGGCTACACCTTC. As protein: CASSLRQGGHGYTF.

V is TRBV3-1 (or the pseudogene TRBV3-2) and J is TRBJ2-5; no firm D call. Trimming pared 0 bases from V and 7 bases from J, leaving 18 bases between. The length of the CDR3 is 16 residues. CDR1 is LGHDT and CDR2 is YNNKEL in the germline V gene (reference sequence). This CDR3 is CASSQEIEEVLGTQYF. As DNA, the CDR3 is TGTGCCAGCAGCCAAGAGATAGAAGAGGTTCTGGGGACCCAGTACTTC.

The chain carries TRBV6-5 and TRBJ2-1, with D tentatively TRBD2 (5 bases). The CDR3 contains 14 residues. V lost 6 bases to trimming and J lost 8 bases, with 17 bases between them. Germline V gene lookup returns CDR1 MNHEY and CDR2 SVGAGI. DNA of the CDR3: TGTGCCAGCAGCCGGGAAGCCGGCGTCTATGAGCAGTTCTTC. Amino acids: CASSREAGVYEQFF.

The rearrangement uses TRBV5-4 and TRBJ1-2, with 7 bases aligning to TRBD1. V lost 3 bases and J lost 0; bases outside the gene matches: 5. The length of the CDR3 is 15 residues. CDR1 and CDR2 (germline): SGHNT, YYREEE (reference sequence). The CDR3 protein is CASSYPGQPNYGYTF. The CDR3 DNA is TGTGCCAGCAGCTACCCGGGACAGCCTAACTATGGCTACACCTTC.

This chain uses TRBV30 with TRBJ1-6; D is possibly TRBD1 (5 bases). The V gene lost 2 bases and the J gene lost 12 bases, with 8 bases spanning the gap. Germline V gives CDR1 GTSNPN, CDR2 SVGIG (reference sequence). The CDR3 loop spans 11 amino acids. The CDR3 DNA is TGTGCCTGGAGTCCGGGACTACCCCTCCACTTT. Amino acids: CAWSPGLPLHF.

The genes are TRBV19 and TRBJ1-2, with D possibly TRBD1 on 6 matching bases. Germline V lookup: CDR1 LNHDA, CDR2 SQIVND (reference sequence). The length of the CDR3 is 14 residues. V lost 6 bases to trimming and J lost 6 bases, with 17 bases between them. The CDR3 reads CASSNYGTTNGYTF. The CDR3 DNA reads as TGTGCCAGTAGCAACTATGGGACAACCAATGGCTACACCTTC. Supplemented by reference TRBV19 and TRBJ1-2, the full variable domain reads DGGITQSPKYLFRKEGQNVTLSCEQNLNHDAMYWYRQDPGQGLRLIYYSQIVNDFQKGDIAEGYSVSREKKESFPLTVTSAQKNPTAFYLCASSNYGTTNGYTFGSGTRLTVV.

The rearrangement links TRBV19 to TRBJ1-1; possible D gene TRBD1, 6 bases. CDR3 size: 13 residues. CDR1 LNHDA and CDR2 SQIVND come from the germline V gene (reference sequence). The V gene lost 6 bases and the J gene lost 4 bases, with 12 bases spanning the gap. The DNA of the CDR3 is TGTGCCAGTAGCCCACGACAGGCCACTGAAGCTTTCTTT. This codes for CASSPRQATEAFF.

This clone was observed a single time. The chain is built from TRBV5-1 and TRBJ2-2, with TRBD2 identical over 13 bases. The J segment lost 7 bases and the V segment lost 9 bases, leaving 6 bases of the junction unmatched. CDR1 is SGHRS, CDR2 YFSETQ, per germline. This CDR3 is built from 14 residues. CDR3 protein: CATRLAGGSGELFF. CDR3 DNA sequence: TGCGCCACCAGACTAGCGGGAGGCAGCGGGGAGCTGTTTTTT.

The V call is TRBV2, the J call TRBJ2-3; 7 bases are shared with TRBD1. The germline gives CDR1 SNHLY, CDR2 FYNNEI. V shed 6 bases, J shed 2 bases, and the junction held 11 bases outside the gene matches. The CDR3 covers 16 residues. This CDR3 is CASRDGTVPFTDTQYF. DNA for the CDR3: TGTGCCAGCAGGGATGGGACAGTCCCATTCACAGATACGCAGTATTTT. Filled out from reference TRBV2 and TRBJ2-3, the complete variable domain reads EPEVTQTPSHQVTQMGQEVILRCVPISNHLYFYWYRQILGQKVEFLVSFYNNEISEKSEIFDDQFSVERPDGSNFTLKIRSTKLEDSAMYFCASRDGTVPFTDTQYFGPGTRLTVL.

CDR3 sequence: CASSLIEEAGAKDTGELFF. CDR3 DNA sequence: TGTGCCAGCAGCTTAATCGAGGAGGCAGGGGCGAAAGACACCGGGGAGCTGTTTTTT. This rearrangement joins TRBV7-3 to TRBJ2-2; perhaps TRBD1 as D (6 bases). The CDR3 is 19 amino acids. The V end was cut by 1 base, the J end by 3 bases, with 21 bases between. Germline loops: CDR1 SGHTA, CDR2 FQGTGA.

V usage is TRBV9 and J usage is TRBJ1-2, with 7 bases fitting TRBD1. Germline V gives CDR1 SGDLS, CDR2 YYNGEE. Trimming removed 3 bases from V and 0 bases from J; junction bases left unmatched: 5. The CDR3 has 15 residues. CDR3 DNA: TGTGCCAGCAGCGCCCGGGACAGATCTAACTATGGCTACACCTTC. This encodes CASSARDRSNYGYTF.